A selection of T cell receptor beta chains follows, all from one sample in a study of a mutant IDH1 vaccine in newly diagnosed glioma. Assay: immunoSEQ multiplex PCR; the TCRdb copy retains only in-frame clones and omits some. Among some 130,000 clones listed, just under 80% were seen once. Their recognized antigens are unknown. Sample: PBMCs, taken from a glioma patient whose treatment included an IDH1 peptide vaccine. These receptors were obtained from a man aged 40-49 years with glioma. CDR3s include the opening cysteine and the closing phenylalanine or tryptophan. A D gene is named only where the DNA matches it firmly. The size of a clone is reported for some rows only, either as once, few or many, or as a class for expanded clones.

d_call	v_call	clone_size	cdr3_length	j_call	cdr3_nt	cdr3_aa
-	TRBV4-3	-	15	TRBJ2-2	TGCGCCAGCAGCCCCTCTAGCGCGGACACCGGGGAGCTGTTTTTT	CASSPSSADTGELFF
-	TRBV19	-	16	TRBJ2-7	TGTGCCAGTAGTTTTTACAAGTCCCCAGGGTCCTACGAGCAGTACTTC	CASSFYKSPGSYEQYF
TRBD2	TRBV4-2	-	17	TRBJ2-2	TGTGCCAGCAGCCGGACTAGCGGGGGGCTTGGCACCGGGGAGCTGTTTTTT	CASSRTSGGLGTGELFF
TRBD2	TRBV12-5	few	13	TRBJ2-1	TGTGCTAGTGGCCGGGGACTAGCGAATGAGCAGTTCTTC	CASGRGLANEQFF
TRBD2	TRBV19	-	16	TRBJ2-3	TGTGCCAGTAGTATAGTCCCTAGCGGGGGCCCAGATACGCAGTATTTT	CASSIVPSGGPDTQYF
-	TRBV15	-	15	TRBJ1-2	TGTGCCACCAGCAGAGATGGCGAGGGGGGCCATGGCTACACCTTC	CATSRDGEGGHGYTF
-	TRBV2	-	13	TRBJ2-5	TGTGCCAGCATATCGGACCTGGGGGAGACCCAGTACTTC	CASISDLGETQYF
TRBD1	TRBV11-1	-	15	TRBJ2-7	TGTGCCAGCAGCTCGACAGGGCCTGGATTTAAAGAGCAGTACTTC	CASSSTGPGFKEQYF
-	TRBV18	-	17	TRBJ2-2	TGTGCCAGCTCACCACTGCAGGGTACCCTGAACACCGGGGAGCTGTTTTTT	CASSPLQGTLNTGELFF
-	TRBV30	-	15	TRBJ2-3	TGTGCCTGGAGCCTTCTCGCGGGGCGGGGAGATACGCAGTATTTT	CAWSLLAGRGDTQYF
-	TRBV6-1	-	10	TRBJ1-2	TGTGCCAGGAACCGGGAGCGCTACACCTTC	CARNRERYTF
-	TRBV5-5	-	15	TRBJ2-7	TGTGCCAGCAGCTTGGCCCCAGGGGAGTCCTACGAGCAGTACTTC	CASSLAPGESYEQYF
-	TRBV6-1	few	14	TRBJ1-1	TGTGCCAGCAGTGAAGATGGAGAGATAGCTGAAGCTTTCTTT	CASSEDGEIAEAFF
-	TRBV9	-	13	TRBJ1-1	TGTGCCAGCAGCGTAGCGGTGAACACTGAAGCTTTCTTT	CASSVAVNTEAFF
TRBD1	TRBV5-1	-	15	TRBJ1-4	TGCGCCAGCAGCGGGAGGACAGGGGGTAGTGAAAAACTGTTTTTT	CASSGRTGGSEKLFF
-	TRBV5-6	-	13	TRBJ2-5	TGTGCCAGCAGCTTGGTTTCGGAAGAGACCCAGTACTTC	CASSLVSEETQYF
-	TRBV11-2	-	13	TRBJ2-5	TGTGCCAGCAGCTTGAACACCAAAGAGACCCAGTACTTC	CASSLNTKETQYF
TRBD1	TRBV6-5	-	15	TRBJ1-2	TGTGCCAGCAGTTACTCGAGCACAGGGGGCCGGAGCTACACCTTC	CASSYSSTGGRSYTF
-	TRBV21-1	many	15	TRBJ2-7	TGTGCCAGCAGCGGACCCGGGACGTCGATTTACGAGCAGTACTTC	CASSGPGTSIYEQYF
-	TRBV27	-	17	TRBJ2-2	TGTGCCAGCAGCTTATCCCGCCGGGCCGTGAGCACCGGGGAGCTGTTTTTT	CASSLSRRAVSTGELFF
-	TRBV25-1	-	12	TRBJ2-1	TGTGCCAGCAGCCAAGATTACAATGAGCAGTTCTTC	CASSQDYNEQFF
-	TRBV7-9	few	13	TRBJ1-2	TGTGCCAGCAGCTTGGGGTACGAAATGGACTACACCTTC	CASSLGYEMDYTF
TRBD2	TRBV7-8	-	18	TRBJ2-5	TGTGCCAGCAGCTTGGAAACCGGGACTAGCGGGTTCTCTGGGACCCAGTACTTC	CASSLETGTSGFSGTQYF
-	TRBV18	-	15	TRBJ1-1	TGTGCCAGCTCACCACCGTGGGGGACGAACACTGAAGCTTTCTTT	CASSPPWGTNTEAFF
-	TRBV7-2	-	12	TRBJ2-1	TGTGCCAGCAGCTTAGAGGACAATGAGCAGTTCTTC	CASSLEDNEQFF
-	TRBV5-6	-	13	TRBJ2-1	TGTGCCAGCAGCGGCGCAGTAGACAATGAGCAGTTCTTC	CASSGAVDNEQFF
-	TRBV27	-	13	TRBJ1-5	TGTGCCAGCACTGGGGCAGGCGGTCAGCCCCAGCATTTT	CASTGAGGQPQHF
TRBD1	TRBV10-3	once	14	TRBJ2-5	TGTGCCATCAGTGACAGGGGGCGAGAGGAGACCCAGTACTTC	CAISDRGREETQYF
TRBD1	TRBV28	-	14	TRBJ1-1	TGTGCCAGCAGCCAACAGGGGGGGAACACTGAAGCTTTCTTT	CASSQQGGNTEAFF